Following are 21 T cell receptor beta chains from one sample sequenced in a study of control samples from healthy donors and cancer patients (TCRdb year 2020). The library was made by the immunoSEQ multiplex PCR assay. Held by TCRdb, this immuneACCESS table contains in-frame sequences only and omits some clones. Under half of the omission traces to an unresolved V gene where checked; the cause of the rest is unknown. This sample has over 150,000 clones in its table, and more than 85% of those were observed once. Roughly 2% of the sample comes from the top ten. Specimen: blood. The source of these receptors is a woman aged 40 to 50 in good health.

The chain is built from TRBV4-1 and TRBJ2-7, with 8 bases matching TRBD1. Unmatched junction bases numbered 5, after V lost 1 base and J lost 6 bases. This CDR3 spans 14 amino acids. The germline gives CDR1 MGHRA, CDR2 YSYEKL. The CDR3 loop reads CASSQGQGALEQYF. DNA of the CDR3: TGCGCCAGCAGCCAAGGGCAGGGGGCACTCGAGCAGTACTTC.

CDR3 nucleotides: TGTGCCAGTAGGGGACCGGGGCGAATTGCTGGCTACACCTTC. Amino acid sequence: CASRGPGRIAGYTF. The chain has TRBV19 and TRBJ1-2; possible D gene TRBD1, 5 bases. The CDR3 runs to 14 residues. With 6 bases removed from V and 7 bases from J, the gap between germline ends came to 18 bases. In germline, CDR1 is LNHDA, CDR2 SQIVND (reference sequence).

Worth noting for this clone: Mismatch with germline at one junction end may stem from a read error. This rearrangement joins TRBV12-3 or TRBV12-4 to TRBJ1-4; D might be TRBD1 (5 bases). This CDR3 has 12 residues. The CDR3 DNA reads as TGTGCCAGCAGTTTAGGGGGCCAGGAATCCTATTTT. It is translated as CASSLGGQESYF.

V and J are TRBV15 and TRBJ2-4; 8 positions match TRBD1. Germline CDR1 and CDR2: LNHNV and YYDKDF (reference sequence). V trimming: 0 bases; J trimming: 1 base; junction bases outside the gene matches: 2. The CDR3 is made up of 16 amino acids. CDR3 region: CATSRDRQGAKNIQYF. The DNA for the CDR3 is TGTGCCACCAGCAGAGATAGACAGGGGGCCAAAAACATTCAGTACTTC.

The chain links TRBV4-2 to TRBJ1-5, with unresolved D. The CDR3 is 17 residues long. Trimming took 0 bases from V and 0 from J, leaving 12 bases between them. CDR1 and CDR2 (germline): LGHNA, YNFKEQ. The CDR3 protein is CASSQEDSAYSNQPQHF. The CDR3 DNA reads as TGTGCCAGCAGCCAAGAGGATTCAGCCTATAGCAATCAGCCCCAGCATTTT.

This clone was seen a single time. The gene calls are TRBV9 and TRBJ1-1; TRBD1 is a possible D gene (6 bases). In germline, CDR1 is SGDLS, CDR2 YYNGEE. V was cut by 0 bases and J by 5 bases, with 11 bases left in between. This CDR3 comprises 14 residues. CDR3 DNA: TGTGCCAGCAGCGTAGCGGGGGCTGGGACTGAAGCTTTCTTT. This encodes CASSVAGAGTEAFF.

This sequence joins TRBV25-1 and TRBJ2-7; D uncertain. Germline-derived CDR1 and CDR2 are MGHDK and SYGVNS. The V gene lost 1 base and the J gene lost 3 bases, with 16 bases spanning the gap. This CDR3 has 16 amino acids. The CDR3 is CASSELGASWYYEQYF. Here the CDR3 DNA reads TGTGCCAGCAGTGAATTAGGAGCGAGCTGGTACTACGAGCAGTACTTC.

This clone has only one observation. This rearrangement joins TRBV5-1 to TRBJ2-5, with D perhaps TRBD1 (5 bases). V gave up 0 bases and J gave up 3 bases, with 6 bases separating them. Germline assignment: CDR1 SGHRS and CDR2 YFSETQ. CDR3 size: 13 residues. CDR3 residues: CASSLDRKETQYF. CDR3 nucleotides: TGCGCCAGCAGCTTGGACAGGAAAGAGACCCAGTACTTC.

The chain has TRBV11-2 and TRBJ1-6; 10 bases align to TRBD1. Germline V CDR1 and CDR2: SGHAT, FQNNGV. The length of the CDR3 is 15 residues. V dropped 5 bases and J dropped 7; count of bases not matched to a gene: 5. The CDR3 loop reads CASSLRDRGNSPLHF. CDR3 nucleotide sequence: TGTGCCAGCAGCCTCCGGGACAGGGGAAATTCACCCCTCCACTTT. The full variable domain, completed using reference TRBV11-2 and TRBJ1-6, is EAGVAQSPRYKIIEKRQSVAFWCNPISGHATLYWYQQILGQGPKLLIQFQNNGVVDDSQLPKDRFSAERLKGVDSTLKIQPAKLEDSAVYLCASSLRDRGNSPLHFGNGTRLTVT.

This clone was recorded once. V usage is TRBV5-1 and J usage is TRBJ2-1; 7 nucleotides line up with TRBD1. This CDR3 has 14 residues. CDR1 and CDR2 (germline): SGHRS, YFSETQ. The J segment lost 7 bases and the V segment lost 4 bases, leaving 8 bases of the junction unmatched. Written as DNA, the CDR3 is TGCGCCAGCAGCCCTAGGGGGCAGGGTAATGAGCAGTTCTTC. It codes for CASSPRGQGNEQFF.

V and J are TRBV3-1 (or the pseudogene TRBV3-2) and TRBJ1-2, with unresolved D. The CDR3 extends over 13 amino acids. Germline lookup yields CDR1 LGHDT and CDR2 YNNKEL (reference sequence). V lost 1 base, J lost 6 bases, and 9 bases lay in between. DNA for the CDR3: TGTGCCAGCAGCCAAGCGGGAAGTGATGGCTACACCTTC. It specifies CASSQAGSDGYTF.

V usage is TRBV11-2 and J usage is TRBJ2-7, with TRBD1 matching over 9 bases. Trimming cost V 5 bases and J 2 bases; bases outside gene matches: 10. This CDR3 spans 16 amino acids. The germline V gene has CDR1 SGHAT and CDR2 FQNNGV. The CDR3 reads CASSRAGTGYTYEQYF. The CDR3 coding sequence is TGTGCCAGCAGCCGCGCCGGGACAGGGTACACCTACGAGCAGTACTTC.

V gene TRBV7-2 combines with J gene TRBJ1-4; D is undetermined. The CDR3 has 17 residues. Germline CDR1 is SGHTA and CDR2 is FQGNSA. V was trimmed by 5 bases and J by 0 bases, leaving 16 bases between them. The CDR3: CASSPPRLGPTNEKLFF. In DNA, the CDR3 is TGTGCCAGCAGCCCCCCCCGTTTAGGGCCAACTAATGAAAAACTGTTTTTT.

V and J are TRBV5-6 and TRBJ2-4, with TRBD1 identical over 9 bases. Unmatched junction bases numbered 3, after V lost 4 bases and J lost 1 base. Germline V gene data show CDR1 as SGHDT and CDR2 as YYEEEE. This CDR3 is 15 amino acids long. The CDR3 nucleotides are TGTGCCAGCAGCATAGGGACAGGGGCCAAAAACATTCAGTACTTC. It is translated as CASSIGTGAKNIQYF.

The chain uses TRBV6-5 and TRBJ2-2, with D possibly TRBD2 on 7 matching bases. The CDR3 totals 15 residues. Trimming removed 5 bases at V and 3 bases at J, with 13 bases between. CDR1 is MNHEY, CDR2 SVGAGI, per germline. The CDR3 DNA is TGTGCCAGCAGTCGGGGGGCCACGGACACCGGGGAGCTGTTTTTT. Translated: CASSRGATDTGELFF.

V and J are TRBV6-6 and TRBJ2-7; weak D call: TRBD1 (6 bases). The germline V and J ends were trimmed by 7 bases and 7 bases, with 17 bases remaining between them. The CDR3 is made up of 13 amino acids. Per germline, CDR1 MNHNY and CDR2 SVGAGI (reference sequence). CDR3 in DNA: TGTGCCAGCACCCCTTTAAGAGGGGGAGAGCAGTACTTC. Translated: CASTPLRGGEQYF.

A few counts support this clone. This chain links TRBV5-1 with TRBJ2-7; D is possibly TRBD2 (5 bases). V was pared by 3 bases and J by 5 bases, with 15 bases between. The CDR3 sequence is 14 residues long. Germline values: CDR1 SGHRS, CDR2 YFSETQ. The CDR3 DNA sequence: TGCGCCAGCAGCTCCTCAGAGGGATTAAACGAGCAGTACTTC. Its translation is CASSSSEGLNEQYF.

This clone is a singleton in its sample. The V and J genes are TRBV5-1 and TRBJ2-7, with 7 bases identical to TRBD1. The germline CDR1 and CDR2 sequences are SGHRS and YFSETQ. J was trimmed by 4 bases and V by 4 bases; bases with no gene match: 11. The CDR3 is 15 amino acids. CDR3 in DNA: TGCGCCAGCAGCCGAATGACAGGGACACCTTACGAGCAGTACTTC. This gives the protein CASSRMTGTPYEQYF.

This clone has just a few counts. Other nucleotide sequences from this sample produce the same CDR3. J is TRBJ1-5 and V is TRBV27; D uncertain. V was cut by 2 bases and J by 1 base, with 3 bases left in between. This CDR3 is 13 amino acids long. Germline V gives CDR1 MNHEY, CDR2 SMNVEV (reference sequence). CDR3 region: CASSLGSNQPQHF. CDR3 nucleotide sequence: TGTGCCAGCAGTTTAGGAAGCAATCAGCCCCAGCATTTT.

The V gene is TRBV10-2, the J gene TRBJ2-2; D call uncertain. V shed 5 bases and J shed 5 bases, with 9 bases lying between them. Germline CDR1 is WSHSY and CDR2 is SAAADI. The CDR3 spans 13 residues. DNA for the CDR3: TGCGCCAGCAGTATGGGGTTGACCGGGGAGCTGTTTTTT. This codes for CASSMGLTGELFF.

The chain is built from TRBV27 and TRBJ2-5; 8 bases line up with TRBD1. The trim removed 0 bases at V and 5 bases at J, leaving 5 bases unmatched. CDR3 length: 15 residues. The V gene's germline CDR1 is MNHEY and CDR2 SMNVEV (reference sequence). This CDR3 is CASSLSGQGYETQYF. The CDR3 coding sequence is TGTGCCAGCAGTTTATCCGGACAGGGTTACGAGACCCAGTACTTC.